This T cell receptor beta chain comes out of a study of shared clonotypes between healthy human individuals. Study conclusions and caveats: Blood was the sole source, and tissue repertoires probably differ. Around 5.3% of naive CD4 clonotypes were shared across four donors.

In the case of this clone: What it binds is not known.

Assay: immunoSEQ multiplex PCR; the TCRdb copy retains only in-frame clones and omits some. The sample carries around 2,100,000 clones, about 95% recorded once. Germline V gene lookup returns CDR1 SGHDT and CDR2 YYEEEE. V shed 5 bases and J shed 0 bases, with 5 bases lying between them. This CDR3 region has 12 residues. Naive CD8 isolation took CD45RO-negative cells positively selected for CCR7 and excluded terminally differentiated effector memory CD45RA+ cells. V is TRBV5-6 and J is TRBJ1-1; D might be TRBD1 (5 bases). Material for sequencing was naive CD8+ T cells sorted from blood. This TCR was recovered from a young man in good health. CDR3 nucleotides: TGTGCCAGCAGAGGGGTGAACACTGAAGCTTTCTTT. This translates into CASRGVNTEAFF.